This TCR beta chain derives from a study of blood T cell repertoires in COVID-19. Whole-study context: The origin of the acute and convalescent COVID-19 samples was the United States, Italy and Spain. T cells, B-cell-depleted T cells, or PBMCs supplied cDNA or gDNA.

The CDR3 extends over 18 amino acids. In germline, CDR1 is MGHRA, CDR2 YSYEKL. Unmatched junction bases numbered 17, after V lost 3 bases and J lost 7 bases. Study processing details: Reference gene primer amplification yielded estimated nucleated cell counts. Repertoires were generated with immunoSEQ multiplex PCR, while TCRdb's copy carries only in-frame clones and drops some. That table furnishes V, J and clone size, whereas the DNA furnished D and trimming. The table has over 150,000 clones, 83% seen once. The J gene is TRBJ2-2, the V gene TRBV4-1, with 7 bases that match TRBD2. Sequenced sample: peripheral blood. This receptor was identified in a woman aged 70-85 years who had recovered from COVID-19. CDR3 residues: CASSHPLAGVGRGGELFF. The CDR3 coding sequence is TGCGCCAGCAGCCACCCCCTGGCGGGAGTAGGAAGGGGCGGGGAGCTGTTTTTT.